The source of this TCR beta chain is a study of blood T cell repertoires in COVID-19. As for the study in general: Sites in the United States, Italy and Spain provided acute and convalescent COVID-19 samples. T cells, B-cell-depleted T cells, or PBMCs supplied cDNA or gDNA.

V dropped 4 bases and J dropped 8 bases, with 15 bases sitting between them. Germline V gene sequence: CDR1 LNHDA, CDR2 SQIVND (reference sequence). The CDR3 extends over 15 amino acids. As originally analysed: By means of reference gene primer amplification, nucleated cell counts were estimated. The assay was immunoSEQ multiplex PCR, and TCRdb's table has in-frame clones only and misses some. V and J calls and clone size are copied from that table; D and trimming were computed from the DNA. Of over 200,000 clones listed, more than 75% are singletons. This chain connects TRBV19 to TRBJ1-6; D gene ambiguous. The origin of this receptor is a woman aged 50 to 65 with acute or convalescent COVID-19. The specimen sequenced was peripheral blood. The CDR3 sequence: CASSRGSVDDSPLHF. The CDR3 DNA sequence: TGTGCCAGTAGTAGAGGGAGTGTTGACGATTCACCCCTCCACTTT.